The clone carrying this TCR beta chain turned up a few times. This CDR3 comprises 13 residues. CDR1 MNHEY and CDR2 SVGAGI come from the germline V gene. Trimming removed 2 bases from V and 0 bases from J, with 5 bases in between. This entry belongs to a study of blood T cell repertoires in COVID-19. Clones were read by immunoSEQ multiplex PCR, and TCRdb kept only the in-frame ones, dropping some. The sample has some 330,000 clones, 85% to 90% seen once. Cohort assignment relied on participant-reported clinical history. The chain uses TRBV6-5 and TRBJ2-7; D is unresolved. The specimen sequenced was PBMCs or T cells enriched from blood (not recorded which). The clonotype originates from a man aged 25 to 40 who had recovered from COVID-19. The CDR3 DNA reads as TGTGCCAGCAGTTACCACATCTCCTACGAGCAGTACTTC. Translated: CASSYHISYEQYF.